Shown below are 13 T cell receptor beta chains from a single sample sequenced in a study of T cell responses to AZD1222 COVID-19 vaccine. Clones were read by immunoSEQ multiplex PCR, and TCRdb kept only the in-frame ones, dropping some. The sample has around 100,000 clones; 87% are singletons. The sample in question was peripheral blood, obtained on day 0 of AZD1222 vaccination. These receptors originate from an adult in good health.

With regard to this clone: Mismatch with germline at one junction end may stem from a read error. The chain combines TRBV6-2 or TRBV6-3 with TRBJ2-2; D gene unclear. This CDR3 region has 13 residues. Per germline, CDR1 MNHEY and CDR2 SVGEGT. The CDR3 region is CASSYRYTGELFF. The CDR3 coding sequence is TGTGCCAGCAGTTACCGTTACACGGGGGAGCTGTTTTTT.

The gene calls are TRBV11-2 and TRBJ1-1; D is possibly TRBD1 (5 bases). V lost 4 bases to trimming and J lost 0 bases, with 9 bases between them. The CDR3 is 14 residues long. Germline lookup yields CDR1 SGHAT and CDR2 FQNNGV. The CDR3 DNA follows: TGTGCCAGCAGCTCGACAGACATGAACACTGAAGCTTTCTTT. It codes for CASSSTDMNTEAFF.

This sequence joins TRBV3-1 (or the pseudogene TRBV3-2) and TRBJ2-7, with TRBD2 identical over 8 bases. Germline V gene sequence: CDR1 LGHDT, CDR2 YNNKEL (reference sequence). CDR3 length equals 14 residues. J lost 7 bases, V lost 1 base, and 6 bases had no gene match. CDR3 DNA sequence: TGTGCCAGCAGCCAAGGACTAGCGACTCGGGAGCAGTACGTC. Its translation is CASSQGLATREQYV.

This clone was detected only a few times. V gene TRBV7-9 combines with J gene TRBJ1-5; D gene unclear. The germline gives CDR1 SEHNR, CDR2 FQNEAQ (reference sequence). CDR3 size: 14 residues. The V gene lost 4 bases and the J gene lost 5 bases, with 12 bases spanning the gap. The CDR3 sequence is CASSSLNTYQPQHF. As DNA, the CDR3 is TGTGCCAGCAGCTCCCTGAACACATATCAGCCCCAGCATTTT.

The chain carries TRBV18 and TRBJ1-2, with D perhaps TRBD1 (5 bases). This CDR3 contains 13 residues. Germline V gene lookup returns CDR1 KGHSH and CDR2 LQKENI. The V end lost 2 bases, the J end lost 8 bases, and 12 bases lay between the germline ends. CDR3 in DNA: TGTGCCAGCTCACCAGGGGGGAATGGCGGCTACACCTTC. It translates to CASSPGGNGGYTF.

A few counts support this clone. The chain employs TRBV5-6 and TRBJ1-1; 12 bases agree with TRBD1. The V gene end was trimmed by 3 bases and the J gene end by 6 bases; junction bases not matched to a gene: 6. The CDR3 totals 15 residues. Germline CDR1 reads SGHDT; CDR2 reads YYEEEE. CDR3 amino acids: CASSSPGDRGPEAFF. CDR3 in DNA: TGTGCCAGCAGCTCCCCGGGGGACAGGGGGCCTGAAGCTTTCTTT.

The genes are TRBV14 and TRBJ2-4; D not resolved. Germline values: CDR1 SGHDN, CDR2 FVKESK. Trimming took off 3 bases at V and 0 bases at J, with 6 bases between the two ends. This CDR3 comprises 14 residues. CDR3 sequence (DNA): TGTGCCAGCAGCCATAACTTAGCCAAAAACATTCAGTACTTC. It specifies CASSHNLAKNIQYF.

This clone showed up just a few times. The chain joins TRBV18 to TRBJ1-1, with a possible D match to TRBD1 (5 bases). The ends were cut back, 4 bases at V and 2 bases at J, with 11 bases in the middle. Germline V gene sequence: CDR1 KGHSH, CDR2 LQKENI. The CDR3 totals 14 residues. CDR3 nucleotide sequence: TGTGCCAGCTCACGACAGAACACTAACACTGAAGCTTTCTTT. It is translated as CASSRQNTNTEAFF.

This clone was detected ten times or more. The V and J genes are TRBV19 and TRBJ1-1; TRBD1 matches 7 bases. From germline, CDR1 is LNHDA and CDR2 SQIVND (reference sequence). The CDR3 contains 15 residues. Germline trimming cut 5 bases from V and 3 bases from J; bases unmatched to any gene: 9. In DNA form, the CDR3 reads TGTGCCAGTAGTCTATTAACAGGGGACTACACTGAAGCTTTCTTT. Translating gives CASSLLTGDYTEAFF.

In its sample, this clone was seen once. The chain uses TRBV19 and TRBJ2-1; D remains ambiguous. CDR1 LNHDA and CDR2 SQIVND come from the germline V gene (reference sequence). The CDR3 totals 15 residues. Trimming took 6 bases from V and 0 from J, leaving 12 bases between them. The CDR3 sequence is CASRGLLGSYNEQFF. Written as DNA, the CDR3 is TGTGCCAGTAGGGGCCTACTGGGCTCCTACAATGAGCAGTTCTTC.

The V and J genes are TRBV7-9 and TRBJ1-1, with D possibly TRBD1 on 5 matching bases. Between the trimmed V and J ends, which lost 3 bases and 3 bases, there was a span of 14 bases. Germline CDR1 SEHNR, CDR2 FQNEAQ (reference sequence). The CDR3 contains 15 residues. DNA of the CDR3: TGTGCCAGCAGCTTGGGCAGGGTGTGGGACACTGAAGCTTTCTTT. Translating it yields CASSLGRVWDTEAFF. Full variable domain (remainder filled in from reference TRBV7-9 and TRBJ1-1): DTGVSQNPRHKITKRGQNVTFRCDPISEHNRLYWYRQTLGQGPEFLTYFQNEAQLEKSRLLSDRFSAERPKGSFSTLEIQRTEQGDSAMYLCASSLGRVWDTEAFFGQGTRLTVV.

The table lists this clone with a few counts. The rearrangement links TRBV30 to TRBJ1-5, with D perhaps TRBD1 (5 bases). The CDR3 extends over 14 amino acids. V gave up 0 bases and J gave up 0 bases, with 6 bases separating them. Germline assignment: CDR1 GTSNPN and CDR2 SVGIG (reference sequence). The CDR3 loop is CAWSVDSSNQPQHF. The CDR3 DNA sequence: TGTGCCTGGAGTGTAGACAGTAGCAATCAGCCCCAGCATTTT.

The rearrangement uses TRBV7-6 and TRBJ1-1; D is unresolved. With 5 bases removed from V and 2 bases from J, the gap between germline ends came to 18 bases. CDR1 and CDR2 (germline): SGHVS, FNYEAQ. The CDR3 has 16 residues. The CDR3 loop reads CASSRSKTGGNTEAFF. CDR3 DNA sequence: TGTGCCAGCAGCCGAAGCAAAACGGGCGGAAACACTGAAGCTTTCTTT.